The clone carrying this TCR beta chain was counted at least ten times. Its antigen is not identified. Graves' hyperthyroidism is called stable when ophthalmopathy does not progress within 18 months. Amplification of TCR beta CDR3 regions was performed using RNA transcripts as template. The HTBI set primed first-round TCR CDR3 RT-PCR. TCRdb redid the calling of the multiplex PCR reads with MiXCR, one entry per CDR3 protein. The sample consists of approximately 630,000 distinct CDR3 sequences, about 16% of them appearing once. The sample belongs to a study of T cells in Graves' hyperthyroidism and ophthalmopathy. Study-wide results and limits: Prediction of ophthalmopathy progression came a median roughly 6.7 months pre-onset.

This receptor was identified in a woman in her 30s with Graves' hyperthyroidism. Sequencing input: blood.

The DNA of the CDR3 is TGTGCCAGCAGTTTGCAGGTTGGGGGAGTCGACGAGCAGTACTTC. Amino acids: CASSLQVGGVDEQYF. V is TRBV27 and J is TRBJ2-7; D tentatively reads TRBD1 or TRBD2 (5 bases each). Trimming took 3 bases from V and 5 from J, leaving 17 bases between them. The CDR3 has 15 amino acids. Germline V gives CDR1 MNHEY, CDR2 SMNVEV (reference sequence).